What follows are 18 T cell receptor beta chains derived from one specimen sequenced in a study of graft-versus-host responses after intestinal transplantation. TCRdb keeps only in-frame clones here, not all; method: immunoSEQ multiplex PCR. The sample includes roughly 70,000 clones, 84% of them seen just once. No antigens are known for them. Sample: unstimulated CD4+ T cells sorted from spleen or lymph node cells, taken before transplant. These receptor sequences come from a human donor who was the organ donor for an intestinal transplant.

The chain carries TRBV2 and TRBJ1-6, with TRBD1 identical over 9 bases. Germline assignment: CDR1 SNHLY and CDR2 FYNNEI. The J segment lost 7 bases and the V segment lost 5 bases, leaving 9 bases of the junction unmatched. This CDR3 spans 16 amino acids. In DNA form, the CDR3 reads TGTGCCAGCAGTCCCTTAGGACAGGGGTTCAATTCACCCCTCCACTTT. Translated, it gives CASSPLGQGFNSPLHF.

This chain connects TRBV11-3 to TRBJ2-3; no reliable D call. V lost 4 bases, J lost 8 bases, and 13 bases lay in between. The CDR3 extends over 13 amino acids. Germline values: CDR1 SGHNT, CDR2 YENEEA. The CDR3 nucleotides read TGTGCCAGCAGCTCGCGGTCGAGAGCTACGCAGTATTTT. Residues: CASSSRSRATQYF.

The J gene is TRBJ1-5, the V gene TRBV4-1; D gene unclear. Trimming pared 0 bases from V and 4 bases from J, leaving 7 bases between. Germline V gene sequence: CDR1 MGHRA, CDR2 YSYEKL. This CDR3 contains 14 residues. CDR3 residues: CASSQEGGNQPQHF. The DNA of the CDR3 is TGCGCCAGCAGCCAAGAAGGAGGGAATCAGCCCCAGCATTTT.

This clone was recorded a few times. The CDR3 protein is CASSEQDTQYF. The DNA of the CDR3 is TGCGCCAGCAGTGAGCAAGATACGCAGTATTTT. This rearrangement joins TRBV10-2 to TRBJ2-3; D is unresolved. CDR1 and CDR2 from the germline V gene are WSHSY and SAAADI. V was shortened by 2 bases and J by 5 bases, with 2 bases between the two germline ends. The CDR3 is 11 residues long.

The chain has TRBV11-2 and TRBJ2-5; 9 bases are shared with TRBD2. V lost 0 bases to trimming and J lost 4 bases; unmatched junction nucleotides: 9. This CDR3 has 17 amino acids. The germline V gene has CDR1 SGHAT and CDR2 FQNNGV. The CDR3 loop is CASSLEVAGGHLETQYF. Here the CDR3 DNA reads TGTGCCAGCAGCTTAGAGGTGGCGGGGGGGCATCTAGAGACCCAGTACTTC.

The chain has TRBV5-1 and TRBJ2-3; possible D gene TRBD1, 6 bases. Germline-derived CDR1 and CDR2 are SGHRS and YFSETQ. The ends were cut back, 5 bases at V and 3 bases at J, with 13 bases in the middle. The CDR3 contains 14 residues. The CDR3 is CASSSRTATDTQYF. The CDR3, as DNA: TGCGCCAGCAGTTCTCGGACAGCTACAGATACGCAGTATTTT.

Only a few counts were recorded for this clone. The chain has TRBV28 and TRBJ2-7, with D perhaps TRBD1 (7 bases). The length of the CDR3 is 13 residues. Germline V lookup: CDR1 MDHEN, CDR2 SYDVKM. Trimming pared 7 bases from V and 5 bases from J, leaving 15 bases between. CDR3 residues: CASTGGTADEQYV. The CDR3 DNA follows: TGTGCCAGCACCGGAGGGACAGCCGACGAGCAGTACGTC.

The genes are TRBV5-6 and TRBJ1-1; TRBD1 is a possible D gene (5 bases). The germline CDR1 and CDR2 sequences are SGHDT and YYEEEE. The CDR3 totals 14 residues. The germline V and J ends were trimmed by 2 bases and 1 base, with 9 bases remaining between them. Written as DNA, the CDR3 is TGTGCCAGCAGCTTCAGGGTACGGAACACTGAAGCTTTCTTT. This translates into CASSFRVRNTEAFF.

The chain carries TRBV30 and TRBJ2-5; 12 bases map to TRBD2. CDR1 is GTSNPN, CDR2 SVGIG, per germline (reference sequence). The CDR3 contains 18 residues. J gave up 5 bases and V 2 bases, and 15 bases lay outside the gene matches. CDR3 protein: CAWSTLPRLAGAGETQYF. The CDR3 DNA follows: TGTGCCTGGAGTACCCTACCCAGACTAGCGGGGGCAGGGGAGACCCAGTACTTC.

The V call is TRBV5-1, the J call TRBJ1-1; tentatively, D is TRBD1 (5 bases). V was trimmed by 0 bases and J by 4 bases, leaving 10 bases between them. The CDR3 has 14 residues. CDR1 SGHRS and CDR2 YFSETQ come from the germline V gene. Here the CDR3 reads CASSLEGVSTEAFF. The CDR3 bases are TGCGCCAGCAGCTTGGAAGGGGTTAGCACTGAAGCTTTCTTT. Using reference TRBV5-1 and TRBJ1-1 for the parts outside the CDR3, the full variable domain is KAGVTQTPRYLIKTRGQQVTLSCSPISGHRSVSWYQQTPGQGLQFLFEYFSETQRNKGNFPGRFSGRQFSNSRSEMNVSTLELGDSALYLCASSLEGVSTEAFFGQGTRLTVV.

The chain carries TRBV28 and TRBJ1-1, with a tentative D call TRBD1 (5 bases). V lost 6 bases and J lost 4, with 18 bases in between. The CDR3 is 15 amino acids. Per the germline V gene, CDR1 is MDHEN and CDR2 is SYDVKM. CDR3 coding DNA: TGTGCCAGCAGGGAAGAGGGGCCGGGGGGCACTGAAGCTTTCTTT. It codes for CASREEGPGGTEAFF.

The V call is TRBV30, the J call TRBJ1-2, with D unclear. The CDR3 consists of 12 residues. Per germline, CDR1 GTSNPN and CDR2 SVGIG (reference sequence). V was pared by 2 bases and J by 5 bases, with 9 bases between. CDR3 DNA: TGTGCCTGGAGTTGGGAGCGTTATGGCTACACCTTC. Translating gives CAWSWERYGYTF.

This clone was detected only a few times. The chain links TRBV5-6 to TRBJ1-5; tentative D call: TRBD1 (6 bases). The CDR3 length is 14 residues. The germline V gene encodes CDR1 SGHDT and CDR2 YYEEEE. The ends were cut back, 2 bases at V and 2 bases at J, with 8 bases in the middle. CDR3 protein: CASSFPGGNQPQHF. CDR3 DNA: TGTGCCAGCAGCTTCCCAGGGGGCAATCAGCCCCAGCATTTT.

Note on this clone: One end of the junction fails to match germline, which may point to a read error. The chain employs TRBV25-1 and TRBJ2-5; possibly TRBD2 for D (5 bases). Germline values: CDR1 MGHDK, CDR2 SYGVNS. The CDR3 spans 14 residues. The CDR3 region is CASSDIAFQGTQYF. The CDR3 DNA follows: TGTGCCAGCAGTGATATAGCGTTTCAAGGGACCCAGTACTTC.

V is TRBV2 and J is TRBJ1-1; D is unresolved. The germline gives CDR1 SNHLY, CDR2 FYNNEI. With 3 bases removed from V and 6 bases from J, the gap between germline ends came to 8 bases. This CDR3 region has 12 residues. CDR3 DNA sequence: TGTGCCAGCAGTGAGACAATCGCTGAAGCTTTCTTT. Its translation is CASSETIAEAFF.

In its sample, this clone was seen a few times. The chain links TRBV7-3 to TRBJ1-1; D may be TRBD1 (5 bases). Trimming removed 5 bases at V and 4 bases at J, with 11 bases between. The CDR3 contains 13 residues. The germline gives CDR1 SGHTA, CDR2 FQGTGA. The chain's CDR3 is CASSRGGSTEAFF. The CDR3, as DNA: TGTGCCAGCAGCCGGGGGGGATCCACTGAAGCTTTCTTT.

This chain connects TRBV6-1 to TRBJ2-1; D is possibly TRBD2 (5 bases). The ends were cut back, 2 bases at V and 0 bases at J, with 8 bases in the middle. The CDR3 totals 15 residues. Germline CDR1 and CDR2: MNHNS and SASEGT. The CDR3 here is CASSESGSSYNEQFF. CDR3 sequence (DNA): TGTGCCAGCAGTGAATCTGGGAGCTCCTACAATGAGCAGTTCTTC.

The CDR3 reads CASSLTKKSGSPLHF. In DNA form, the CDR3 reads TGTGCCAGCAGCTTAACAAAAAAAAGCGGCTCACCCCTCCACTTT. The genes are TRBV7-8 and TRBJ1-6, with no clear D. CDR3 size: 15 residues. CDR1 is SGHVS, CDR2 FQNEAQ, per germline. V was clipped by 2 bases and J by 10 bases, with 15 bases between them. The complete variable domain, with remaining parts taken from reference TRBV7-8 and TRBJ1-6, reads GAGVSQSPRYKVAKRGQDVALRCDPISGHVSLFWYQQALGQGPEFLTYFQNEAQLDKSGLPSDRFFAERPEGSVSTLKIQRTQQEDSAVYLCASSLTKKSGSPLHFGNGTRLTVT.